The 32 T cell receptor beta chains presented below share a single source sample, sequenced in a study of monozygotic twins with inflammatory bowel disease. TCRdb re-called the 5' RACE reads; one entry per CDR3 protein, DNA not given. The sample holds around 380,000 distinct CDR3 sequences. Sequencing was carried out using blood. The receptors were sampled from a human donor with ulcerative colitis or Crohn's disease, or a healthy co-twin of an affected twin (not recorded which).

The gene calls are TRBV7-2 and TRBJ1-5. CDR3 length: 12 residues. Germline-derived CDR1 and CDR2 are SGHTA and FQGNSA. The CDR3 reads CATGFSNQPQHF.

The CDR3 is CASSFSENTEAFF. The chain joins TRBV7-2 to TRBJ1-1. There are 13 residues in the CDR3. CDR1 is SGHTA and CDR2 is FQGNSA in the germline V gene.

The V gene is TRBV6-1, the J gene TRBJ2-3; TCRdb lists TRBD1, though no DNA is available to test this call. Germline V gene data show CDR1 as MNHNS and CDR2 as SASEGT. This CDR3 comprises 14 residues. The CDR3 loop is CASSVDTFTDTQYF.

This chain joins TRBV20-1 and TRBJ2-3; the TCRdb D gene call, TRBD2, has no DNA to confirm it. The CDR3 extends over 15 amino acids. The V gene's germline CDR1 is DFQATT and CDR2 SNEGSKA (reference sequence). The CDR3 is CSARMYGRGTDTQYF.

The chain links TRBV20-1 to TRBJ2-1; TCRdb indicates TRBD1, and absent DNA this call remains unverified. Per germline, CDR1 DFQATT and CDR2 SNEGSKA (reference sequence). The CDR3 sequence is 14 residues long. CDR3 region: CSARPTPRGNEQFF.

This sequence joins TRBV15 and TRBJ2-1; lacking DNA, the TRBD2 call made by TCRdb goes unchecked. The germline V gene has CDR1 LNHNV and CDR2 YYDKDF (reference sequence). CDR3 length: 16 amino acids. The CDR3 here is CATSKIPLAVHNEQFF.

The chain's CDR3 is CASSLAGQGANEQFF. The chain links TRBV5-1 to TRBJ2-1; TCRdb reports TRBD1, a call that lacks DNA to check it against. Germline V gene lookup returns CDR1 SGHRS and CDR2 YFSETQ. This CDR3 contains 15 residues.

V and J are TRBV28 and TRBJ1-5; with no DNA, the TCRdb D assignment of TRBD1 cannot be verified. The CDR3 totals 14 residues. CDR1 and CDR2 from the germline V gene are MDHEN and SYDVKM. CDR3 region: CASSLDRANQPQHF.

J is TRBJ2-5 and V is TRBV12-3 or TRBV12-4; without DNA, the TCRdb call of TRBD1 cannot be checked. The CDR3 is 15 residues long. CDR3: CASSDPGQGGETQYF.

The rearrangement uses TRBV7-2 and TRBJ2-7. CDR1 is SGHTA, CDR2 FQGNSA, per germline. The CDR3 is made up of 13 amino acids. CDR3 in amino acids: CASSLAIRYEQYF.

The V gene is TRBV27, the J gene TRBJ2-2. The CDR3 consists of 12 residues. Germline-derived CDR1 and CDR2 are MNHEY and SMNVEV (reference sequence). CDR3 sequence: CASSLFTGELFF.

J is TRBJ2-7 and V is TRBV18; TCRdb's D call of TRBD1 is untestable without DNA. The germline V gene encodes CDR1 KGHSH and CDR2 LQKENI. This CDR3 spans 16 amino acids. CDR3 sequence: CASSPTTGTVSYEQYF.

J is TRBJ2-7 and V is TRBV4-3. The CDR3 is 14 amino acids. Germline V gene lookup returns CDR1 LGHNA and CDR2 YSLEER. CDR3 amino acids: CASSQGVGSDEQYF.

The rearrangement uses TRBV11-2 and TRBJ2-1; TCRdb lists TRBD2, though no DNA is available to test this call. Per germline, CDR1 SGHAT and CDR2 FQNNGV. The CDR3 is 16 amino acids. The CDR3 reads CASSARLAGVLDEQFF. Full variable domain (outside the CDR3, taken from reference TRBV11-2 and TRBJ2-1): EAGVAQSPRYKIIEKRQSVAFWCNPISGHATLYWYQQILGQGPKLLIQFQNNGVVDDSQLPKDRFSAERLKGVDSTLKIQPAKLEDSAVYLCASSARLAGVLDEQFFGPGTRLTVL.

V gene TRBV5-1 combines with J gene TRBJ2-5; TCRdb gives TRBD2 as the D gene, but with no DNA this cannot be confirmed. The CDR3 runs 17 residues. Germline CDR1 SGHRS, CDR2 YFSETQ. The chain's CDR3 is CASSLASTSGGTETQYF.

The CDR3 protein is CASSPAGTGEGQPQHF. The rearrangement joins TRBV5-1 to TRBJ1-5. CDR3 size: 16 residues. Germline CDR1 is SGHRS and CDR2 is YFSETQ.

The V gene is TRBV29-1, the J gene TRBJ2-7; the D call from TCRdb, TRBD2, cannot be confirmed without DNA. Germline CDR1 is SQVTM and CDR2 is ANQGSEA. The length of the CDR3 is 12 residues. CDR3: CSVVEGGHEQYF.

The V gene is TRBV7-9, the J gene TRBJ1-3; the TRBD1 assignment by TCRdb is unverifiable without DNA. Germline V gene data show CDR1 as SEHNR and CDR2 as FQNEAQ (reference sequence). The CDR3 sequence is 16 residues long. Here the CDR3 reads CASSLVAGAPGNTIYF.

The chain couples TRBV4-1 to TRBJ2-7. Germline assignment: CDR1 MGHRA and CDR2 YSYEKL. The CDR3 is made up of 14 amino acids. This chain's CDR3 is CASSFQAGAQEQYF.

The V gene is TRBV5-6, the J gene TRBJ2-7; TCRdb names TRBD2, which stays unverified in the absence of DNA. This CDR3 contains 16 residues. Germline CDR1 SGHDT, CDR2 YYEEEE. This CDR3 reads CASSLIRTSGIHEQYF.

The chain joins TRBV5-1 to TRBJ1-2. The CDR3 consists of 13 residues. Germline V lookup: CDR1 SGHRS, CDR2 YFSETQ. CDR3 loop: CASSTDGNYGYTF. The complete variable domain, with remaining parts taken from reference TRBV5-1 and TRBJ1-2, reads KAGVTQTPRYLIKTRGQQVTLSCSPISGHRSVSWYQQTPGQGLQFLFEYFSETQRNKGNFPGRFSGRQFSNSRSEMNVSTLELGDSALYLCASSTDGNYGYTFGSGTRLTVV.

The rearrangement links TRBV19 to TRBJ2-3; TCRdb returns TRBD2, unconfirmable since there is no DNA. The CDR3 loop spans 15 amino acids. Germline CDR1 reads LNHDA; CDR2 reads SQIVND (reference sequence). The CDR3 loop reads CASSMGARSTDTQYF.

The V call is TRBV7-9, the J call TRBJ1-4; there is no DNA to check the TCRdb D call of TRBD1. Per the germline V gene, CDR1 is SEHNR and CDR2 is FQNEAQ (reference sequence). The CDR3 extends over 17 amino acids. CDR3 loop: CASSSLGGTGSDEKLFF. Filled out from reference TRBV7-9 and TRBJ1-4, the complete variable domain reads DTGVSQNPRHKITKRGQNVTFRCDPISEHNRLYWYRQTLGQGPEFLTYFQNEAQLEKSRLLSDRFSAERPKGSFSTLEIQRTEQGDSAMYLCASSSLGGTGSDEKLFFGSGTQLSVL.

The chain couples TRBV7-2 to TRBJ1-4; without DNA, the TCRdb call of TRBD1 cannot be checked. The CDR3 extends over 15 amino acids. Germline-derived CDR1 and CDR2 are SGHTA and FQGNSA. The CDR3 reads CASSIRTGVGEKLFF.

V usage is TRBV20-1 and J usage is TRBJ2-2; there is no DNA to check the TCRdb D call of TRBD2. The CDR3 is 16 residues long. Germline CDR1 and CDR2: DFQATT and SNEGSKA (reference sequence). CDR3 sequence: CSARAVRQGNTGELFF.

The chain has TRBV20-1 and TRBJ2-7; no DNA is available, so the TRBD1 call from TCRdb remains unchecked. Germline loops: CDR1 DFQATT, CDR2 SNEGSKA (reference sequence). This CDR3 has 14 amino acids. The CDR3 spells CSALRPGSDYEQYF.

The V call is TRBV6-5, the J call TRBJ2-3; the D call from TCRdb, TRBD2, cannot be confirmed without DNA. CDR3 length equals 13 residues. The V gene's germline CDR1 is MNHEY and CDR2 SVGAGI. The CDR3 loop is CASMSGGEDTQYF.

The rearrangement joins TRBV4-1 to TRBJ2-1. This CDR3 is 15 amino acids long. Per germline, CDR1 MGHRA and CDR2 YSYEKL. The chain's CDR3 is CASSQEAASYNEQFF.

This rearrangement joins TRBV3-1 to TRBJ2-1. The CDR3 totals 13 residues. Germline values: CDR1 LGHDT, CDR2 YNNKEL (reference sequence). CDR3 sequence reads: CASSQVPHNEQFF.

The CDR3 reads CASSLGQEGGDTQYF. This chain links TRBV5-1 with TRBJ2-3; as DNA is missing, the TRBD1 call by TCRdb cannot be tested. This CDR3 contains 15 residues. Per the germline V gene, CDR1 is SGHRS and CDR2 is YFSETQ.

The chain is built from TRBV19 and TRBJ1-6. Per germline, CDR1 LNHDA and CDR2 SQIVND (reference sequence). The CDR3 covers 17 residues. The CDR3 here is CASTPVGGLSYNSPLHF.

The chain recombines TRBV6-2 or TRBV6-3 with TRBJ2-1; the TCRdb call, TRBD1, lacks DNA for checking. This CDR3 comprises 14 residues. Germline V lookup: CDR1 MNHEY, CDR2 SVGEGT. The CDR3 spells CASISGTRNNEQFF.